This T cell receptor (beta chain) was observed in a study of cytomegalovirus exposure and HLA in healthy donors. PCR primers comprised 60 Vbeta and 13 Jbeta primers. As handled by the study authors: In a later analysis, the count reached 76 million or so unique TCR beta chains, with roughly 9.9 million shared. TCRdb's table, derived via immunoSEQ multiplex PCR, lists solely in-frame clones and lacks some. For V, J and clone size, that table is used; D and trimming come from the DNA. Counted here are around 180,000 clones, around 82% occurring once; the ten biggest clones make up 0.2% to 0.3%. The CDR3 length is 14 residues. Unmatched junction bases numbered 10, after V lost 5 bases and J lost 6 bases. Germline CDR1 and CDR2: MDHEN and SYDVKM.

This sequence was found in a boy under 18 in good health and CMV-seronegative. The rearrangement uses TRBV28 and TRBJ2-7, with 7 bases fitting TRBD2. Specimen: PBMCs. DNA for the CDR3: TGTGCCAGCAGTCCCGGGACTACTTCGGCCGAGCAGTACTTC. It codes for CASSPGTTSAEQYF.